This is a list of T cell receptor beta chains from one sample in a study of T cells after yellow fever vaccination. TCRdb re-analysed the 5' RACE reads in MiXCR, keeping a single row per CDR3 protein. The sample includes 100,000 to 150,000 distinct CDR3 sequences, 5.5% to 8% of them seen just once. Specimen: CD4+ T cells sorted from PBMCs, collected approximately 40 days after the first yellow fever vaccination. These receptors were obtained from a man younger than 35 who received the YFV17D yellow fever vaccine. CDR3s include the opening cysteine and the closing phenylalanine or tryptophan. The D gene is left open where the match is weak. Not all rows give a size; the values are once, few, many and, for expanded clones, a class.

>TRBV5-1|many|TRBJ2-1|NA
TGCGCCAGCAGCTTTGGCGGGGTCTCCTACAATGAGCAGTTCTTC
CASSFGGVSYNEQFF
>TRBV7-9|many|TRBJ2-3|NA
TGTGCCAGCAGCCCTCTAGTTTTTGGCACAGATACGCAGTATTTT
CASSPLVFGTDTQYF
>TRBV20-1|many|TRBJ2-2|NA
TGCAGTGCTATTTCTACCGGGGAGCTGTTTTTT
CSAISTGELFF
>TRBV5-1|few|TRBJ1-2|NA
TGCGCCAGCAGCCTGCAATCGTTGGGGGGCTATGGCTACACCTTC
CASSLQSLGGYGYTF
>TRBV7-2|many|TRBJ1-2|NA
TGTGCCAGCAGCTTAGGACAGGAGAGACAGCCGAGAACTGGCTACACCTTC
CASSLGQERQPRTGYTF
>TRBV7-9|many|TRBJ2-5|NA
TGTGCCAGCAGCCCAAATCCGGGCACGGAGACCCAGTACTTC
CASSPNPGTETQYF
>TRBV30|many|TRBJ2-1|TRBD2
TGTGCCTGGAGTGGACTAGCGGGGATTGAGCAGTTCTTC
CAWSGLAGIEQFF
>TRBV7-2|many|TRBJ2-5|NA
TGTGCCAGCAGCTCCCCAAACGGGGGACATGAGACCCAGTACTTC
CASSSPNGGHETQYF
>TRBV11-1|NA|TRBJ2-5|NA
TGTGCCAGCAGCCTCTCGGGGAATGGAGAGACCCAGTACTTC
CASSLSGNGETQYF
>TRBV10-3|many|TRBJ1-3|NA
TGTGCCATCCCTTGGGAGGCGGGAAACACCATATATTTT
CAIPWEAGNTIYF